This TCR beta chain was retrieved from a study of technical replicates of blood from a handful of donors. CDR1 and CDR2 (germline): KGHSH, LQKENI. Trimming removed 4 bases at V and 2 bases at J, with 15 bases between. The CDR3 runs to 16 residues. The table came from immunoSEQ multiplex PCR; TCRdb's copy has only in-frame clones and leaves some out. The sample has more than 65,000 clones, 85% to 95% seen once. The sample was T cells isolated from PBMCs. J is TRBJ1-5 and V is TRBV18; a weak D match, TRBD1 (5 bases). This receptor was identified in a human donor in good health. CDR3 protein: CASSHPFSRGNQPQHF. The DNA of the CDR3 is TGTGCCAGCTCACACCCTTTCTCCAGGGGCAATCAGCCCCAGCATTTT.